The rows below give T cell receptor beta chains drawn from one sample of a study of shared clonotypes between healthy human individuals. Some clones are missing from TCRdb's copy, which holds only in-frame ones; the method was immunoSEQ multiplex PCR. Of about 2.1 million clones in the sample, around 95% are singletons; the top ten hold under 2%. The sequenced material came from naive CD8+ T cells from PBMCs. The receptors stem from a man aged 18 to 35 in good health. Some clones in this sample may be carry-over from other donors' samples. Both conserved end residues are part of each CDR3. The order of the fields is J gene, V gene, D gene, clone size, CDR3 DNA, CDR3 protein. D genes are given only for firm matches. Where a row states a size, it is once, few, many or the class of an expanded clone; other rows omit it.

J: TRBJ1-3; V: TRBV28; D: -; size: few; DNA: TGTGCCAGCAGTCTACAGGCCATTATCGGAAACACCATATATTTT; CDR3: CASSLQAIIGNTIYF
J: TRBJ1-3; V: TRBV29-1; D: -; size: -; DNA: TGCAGCGTAACAGGGAGCTCTGGAAACACCATATATTTT; CDR3: CSVTGSSGNTIYF
J: TRBJ2-2; V: TRBV6-5; D: -; size: -; DNA: TGTGCCAGCAGTTACAGGACCATCACCGGGGAGCTGTTTTTT; CDR3: CASSYRTITGELFF
J: TRBJ2-4; V: TRBV27; D: -; size: -; DNA: TGTGCCAGCAGTCCTCCGGGGCTTCGGAACATTCAGTACTTC; CDR3: CASSPPGLRNIQYF
J: TRBJ2-2; V: TRBV9; D: -; size: -; DNA: TGTGCCAGCAGCGTGTCGGGTAACACCGGGGAGCTGTTTTTT; CDR3: CASSVSGNTGELFF
J: TRBJ1-4; V: TRBV28; D: TRBD1; size: -; DNA: TGTGCCAGCAGTTTACGACCGGGACAGGGTGAAAAACTGTTTTTT; CDR3: CASSLRPGQGEKLFF
J: TRBJ1-4; V: TRBV27; D: -; size: -; DNA: TGTGCCAGCAAAGGGGATTTTCCTAATGAAAAACTGTTTTTT; CDR3: CASKGDFPNEKLFF
J: TRBJ1-5; V: TRBV4-2; D: -; size: -; DNA: TGTGCCAGCAGCCACCCAGGCAGGGAAAATCAGCCCCAGCATTTT; CDR3: CASSHPGRENQPQHF
J: TRBJ1-1; V: TRBV6-5; D: TRBD1; size: -; DNA: TGTGCCAGCAGTTACCAGGGGGGGACTAGGTCTGAAGCTTTCTTT; CDR3: CASSYQGGTRSEAFF
J: TRBJ2-7; V: TRBV6-1; D: -; size: -; DNA: TGTGCCAGCACCCTAGAGGACAGTGCAAACTACGAGCAGTACTTC; CDR3: CASTLEDSANYEQYF
J: TRBJ1-2; V: TRBV4-3; D: TRBD1; size: -; DNA: TGCGCCAGCAGCCAAGGGGACAGGGTCTTCGGTGGCTACACCTTC; CDR3: CASSQGDRVFGGYTF
J: TRBJ2-4; V: TRBV7-2; D: -; size: -; DNA: TGTGCCAGCTCCCAGGGAATTACCAAAAACATTCAGTACTTC; CDR3: CASSQGITKNIQYF
J: TRBJ2-7; V: TRBV5-8; D: TRBD2; size: -; DNA: TGTGCCAGCAGCTGGGGGGGCTACGAGCAGTACTTC; CDR3: CASSWGGYEQYF
J: TRBJ2-7; V: TRBV7-2; D: TRBD2; size: -; DNA: TGTGCCAGCAGCTACGGACTAGCGGGCGAGCAGTACTTC; CDR3: CASSYGLAGEQYF
J: TRBJ2-3; V: TRBV11-2; D: TRBD2; size: once; DNA: TGTGCCAGCAGCTTAGGTCTTAGCGGGGGTATCACAGATACGCAGTATTTT; CDR3: CASSLGLSGGITDTQYF
J: TRBJ2-1; V: TRBV27; D: TRBD2; size: -; DNA: TGTGCCAGCAGTCCCCTCCTAGCGGGAGGGCCGGGAGAGCAGTTCTTC; CDR3: CASSPLLAGGPGEQFF
J: TRBJ2-1; V: TRBV5-1; D: TRBD2; size: -; DNA: TGCGCCAGCAGCTTGGGCTCCTTGGGACTAGCGGGAGCCGGGACCTACAATGAGCAGTTCTTC; CDR3: CASSLGSLGLAGAGTYNEQFF
J: TRBJ2-2; V: TRBV14; D: TRBD2; size: -; DNA: TGTGCCAGCAGCCAAACAATTGGGACTAGCGGGAGTTGGCACACCGGGGAGCTGTTTTTT; CDR3: CASSQTIGTSGSWHTGELFF
J: TRBJ2-1; V: TRBV7-3; D: TRBD2; size: once; DNA: TGTGCCAGCAGCGTATTGGCTAGCGGGTACAATGAGCAGTTCTTC; CDR3: CASSVLASGYNEQFF
J: TRBJ2-7; V: TRBV11-2; D: TRBD2; size: -; DNA: TGTGCCAGCAGGACTAGCGGTTCCTACGAGCAGTACTTC; CDR3: CASRTSGSYEQYF
J: TRBJ1-1; V: TRBV9; D: -; size: -; DNA: TGTGCCAGCAGCGTAGGAGAGGCAGCTGAAGCTTTCTTT; CDR3: CASSVGEAAEAFF
J: TRBJ2-6; V: TRBV10-3; D: -; size: -; DNA: TGTGCCATCAGTGGGGGTGGGGCCAACGTCCTGACTTTC; CDR3: CAISGGGANVLTF
J: TRBJ2-7; V: TRBV18; D: TRBD2; size: -; DNA: TGTGCCAGCTCACCACTCGCTTCGAGCGGGAGTATTATTTTCCCGACCTACGAGCAGTACTTC; CDR3: CASSPLASSGSIIFPTYEQYF
J: TRBJ2-4; V: TRBV5-8; D: -; size: -; DNA: TGTGCCAGCAGCCCTTCTGGGGGTCGAGCCAAAAACATTCAGTACTTC; CDR3: CASSPSGGRAKNIQYF